One and the same sample provided the 19 T cell receptor beta chains below, sequenced in a study of T cell changes during pregnancy in multiple sclerosis. Clones were read by immunoSEQ multiplex PCR, and TCRdb kept only the in-frame ones, dropping some. The data contain about 40,000 clones, roughly 92% of them singletons. The specimen was CD4+ T cells from peripheral blood mononuclear cells, collected before pregnancy. These receptors were collected from a female donor with multiple sclerosis, enrolled in a pregnancy study.

The genes are TRBV4-2 and TRBJ1-6, with D maybe TRBD1 (6 bases). CDR1 LGHNA and CDR2 YNFKEQ come from the germline V gene. The CDR3 runs 15 residues. V lost 1 base, J lost 10 bases, and 14 bases lay in between. CDR3 amino acids: CASSQADRKVSPLHF. Written as DNA, the CDR3 is TGTGCCAGCAGCCAAGCCGACAGGAAGGTGTCACCCCTCCACTTT.

J is TRBJ2-5 and V is TRBV4-3; TRBD2 agrees at 13 bases. The CDR3 is 17 amino acids. V trimming: 1 base; J trimming: 5 bases; junction bases outside the gene matches: 7. Germline V gives CDR1 LGHNA, CDR2 YSLEER. CDR3 in DNA: TGCGCCAGCAGCCAAGCGACCGGACTAGCGGGAGCGGAGACCCAGTACTTC. Translation: CASSQATGLAGAETQYF.

This chain links TRBV19 with TRBJ2-3, with D maybe TRBD1 (5 bases). The CDR3 sequence is 14 residues long. The germline gives CDR1 LNHDA, CDR2 SQIVND (reference sequence). V was cut by 3 bases and J by 0 bases, with 7 bases left in between. CDR3 amino acids: CASSMTASTDTQYF. The CDR3 DNA sequence: TGTGCCAGTAGTATGACAGCTAGCACAGATACGCAGTATTTT.

The rearrangement uses TRBV5-6 and TRBJ2-5; D is possibly TRBD2 (5 bases). V was clipped by 0 bases and J by 2 bases, with 11 bases between them. Looked up from germline, CDR1 is SGHDT and CDR2 is YYEEEE. CDR3 size: 15 residues. The CDR3 DNA is TGTGCCAGCAGCTTGGTCGGGAATGGTCAAGAGACCCAGTACTTC. It specifies CASSLVGNGQETQYF.

This chain links TRBV2 with TRBJ2-7, with 8 bases fitting TRBD1. The V gene end was trimmed by 4 bases and the J gene end by 3 bases; junction bases not matched to a gene: 5. The CDR3 contains 14 residues. Germline V lookup: CDR1 SNHLY, CDR2 FYNNEI. This CDR3 is CASSGGRGHYEQYF. The CDR3 coding sequence is TGTGCCAGCAGTGGGGGCAGGGGGCACTACGAGCAGTACTTC.

The CDR3 DNA reads TGTGCCAGCAGTTGGACGGGGGGAGAAGCTTTCTTT. Its protein product is CASSWTGGEAFF. This sequence joins TRBV28 and TRBJ1-1, with TRBD1 as a possible D gene (5 bases). Germline V CDR1 and CDR2: MDHEN, SYDVKM. Trimming removed 4 bases from V and 8 bases from J, with 11 bases in between. The CDR3 has 12 residues.

The genes are TRBV15 and TRBJ2-2, with 7 bases fitting TRBD1. V was pared by 5 bases and J by 8 bases, with 8 bases of the junction left unmatched. Germline CDR1 reads LNHNV; CDR2 reads YYDKDF (reference sequence). The CDR3 is 14 amino acids. The DNA for the CDR3 is TGTGCCACCAGCGGTCACAGGGGATTGGGGGAGCTGTTTTTT. It encodes CATSGHRGLGELFF.

The chain carries TRBV4-3 and TRBJ2-2; tentatively, D is TRBD2 (6 bases). CDR3 length: 15 amino acids. Germline loops: CDR1 LGHNA, CDR2 YSLEER. The germline V and J ends were trimmed by 4 bases and 6 bases, with 15 bases remaining between them. CDR3 sequence (DNA): TGCGCCAGCAGCCTCCTGGGACTGAGGTCCGGGGAGCTGTTTTTT. This gives the protein CASSLLGLRSGELFF.

The chain employs TRBV9 and TRBJ1-1, with 7 bases identical to TRBD1. Losses at the gene ends were 0 bases for V and 3 bases for J; bases not matched to a gene: 5. Germline CDR1 reads SGDLS; CDR2 reads YYNGEE. CDR3 size: 15 residues. CDR3: CASSVVGTADTEAFF. DNA for the CDR3: TGTGCCAGCAGCGTAGTCGGGACAGCAGACACTGAAGCTTTCTTT.

The chain links TRBV6-5 to TRBJ1-4, with a tentative D call TRBD1 (6 bases). Per the germline V gene, CDR1 is MNHEY and CDR2 is SVGAGI. The germline V and J ends were trimmed by 6 bases and 7 bases, with 15 bases remaining between them. The CDR3 totals 14 residues. The CDR3 DNA follows: TGTGCCAGCAGGTCAGGGGTAGTTGGTGAAAAACTGTTTTTT. Its protein is CASRSGVVGEKLFF.

This sequence joins TRBV2 and TRBJ2-7; 10 nucleotides agree with TRBD2. The germline CDR1 and CDR2 sequences are SNHLY and FYNNEI. After removal of 4 bases from V and 3 bases from J, the junction contained 12 bases not matched to a gene. The CDR3 is 17 amino acids. CDR3 residues: CASSVALAGEMSYEQYF. As DNA, the CDR3 is TGTGCCAGCAGTGTGGCCCTAGCGGGAGAAATGAGCTACGAGCAGTACTTC.

The sample holds one count of this clone. The chain combines TRBV18 with TRBJ2-5, with D possibly being TRBD1 (5 bases). V lost 0 bases and J 3 bases, leaving 5 bases between the germline ends. This CDR3 contains 13 residues. CDR1 is KGHSH and CDR2 is LQKENI in the germline V gene. The CDR3 sequence is CASSPPTEETQYF. The DNA for the CDR3 is TGTGCCAGCTCACCACCGACAGAAGAGACCCAGTACTTC.

The V call is TRBV9, the J call TRBJ2-5; D is uncertain. Trimming pared 4 bases from V and 1 base from J, leaving 17 bases between. CDR1 is SGDLS and CDR2 is YYNGEE in the germline V gene. This CDR3 region has 16 residues. DNA of the CDR3: TGTGCCAGCAGCTTCGGTGGTTGGGCGTCCCAAGAGACCCAGTACTTC. Encoded protein: CASSFGGWASQETQYF.

This clone occurred a few times. J is TRBJ2-3 and V is TRBV7-3; a weak D match, TRBD2 (5 bases). V dropped 5 bases and J dropped 7 bases, with 16 bases sitting between them. The CDR3 is 14 residues long. Germline lookup yields CDR1 SGHTA and CDR2 FQGTGA. The CDR3 bases are TGTGCCAGCAGCCAAGGAGGAGCTACCAATACGCAGTATTTT. It translates to CASSQGGATNTQYF.

This chain joins TRBV6-6 and TRBJ1-3; D unclear. The germline V gene has CDR1 MNHNY and CDR2 SVGAGI (reference sequence). The V end lost 0 bases, the J end lost 10 bases, and 16 bases lay between the germline ends. The CDR3 has 15 amino acids. The CDR3 coding sequence is TGTGCCAGCAGTTACTCGGGTCAGGCGGGTAGGACCATATATTTT. Translated, it gives CASSYSGQAGRTIYF.

This rearrangement joins TRBV5-1 to TRBJ2-7; a possible D gene is TRBD1 (5 bases). Trimming removed 3 bases from V and 3 bases from J, with 13 bases in between. The CDR3 extends over 14 amino acids. CDR1 and CDR2 (germline): SGHRS, YFSETQ. CDR3 loop: CASSYQGSGYEQYF. The CDR3 DNA sequence: TGCGCCAGCAGCTACCAGGGATCGGGCTACGAGCAGTACTTC.

The rearrangement uses TRBV5-1 and TRBJ1-4; no clear D gene. V gave up 0 bases and J gave up 3 bases, with 6 bases separating them. The CDR3 runs 14 residues. Germline CDR1 SGHRS, CDR2 YFSETQ. The CDR3 loop is CASSLVGSNEKLFF. The CDR3 nucleotides read TGCGCCAGCAGCTTGGTCGGGTCTAATGAAAAACTGTTTTTT.

This chain links TRBV7-9 with TRBJ1-4, with 8 bases that match TRBD1. The length of the CDR3 is 15 residues. In germline, CDR1 is SEHNR, CDR2 FQNEAQ (reference sequence). V was pared by 7 bases and J by 5 bases, with 9 bases of the junction left unmatched. CDR3 bases: TGTGCCAGCACCCCAACAGGGGGAGGGAATGAAAAACTGTTTTTT. Residues: CASTPTGGGNEKLFF.

This chain connects TRBV5-4 to TRBJ2-7; 7 bases map to TRBD1. Per the germline V gene, CDR1 is SGHNT and CDR2 is YYREEE (reference sequence). The CDR3 contains 15 residues. The trim removed 2 bases at V and 3 bases at J, leaving 8 bases unmatched. CDR3 in DNA: TGTGCCAGCAGCTTTGGCCCGGGACAGAACTACGAGCAGTACTTC. This codes for CASSFGPGQNYEQYF. Filled out from reference TRBV5-4 and TRBJ2-7, the complete variable domain reads ETGVTQSPTHLIKTRGQQVTLRCSSQSGHNTVSWYQQALGQGPQFIFQYYREEENGRGNFPPRFSGLQFPNYSSELNVNALELDDSALYLCASSFGPGQNYEQYFGPGTRLTVT.